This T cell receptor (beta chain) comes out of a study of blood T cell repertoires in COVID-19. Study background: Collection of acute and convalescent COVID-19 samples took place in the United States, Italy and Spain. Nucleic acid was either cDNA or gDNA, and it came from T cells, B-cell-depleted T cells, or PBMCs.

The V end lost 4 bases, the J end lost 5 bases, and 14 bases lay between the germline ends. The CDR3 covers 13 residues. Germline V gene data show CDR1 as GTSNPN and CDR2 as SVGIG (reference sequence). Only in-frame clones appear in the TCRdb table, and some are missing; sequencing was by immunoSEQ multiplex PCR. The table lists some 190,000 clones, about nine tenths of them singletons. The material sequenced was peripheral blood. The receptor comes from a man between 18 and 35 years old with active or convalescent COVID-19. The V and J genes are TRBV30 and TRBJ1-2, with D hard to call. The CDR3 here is CAWKDGGRYGYTF. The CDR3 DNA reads TGTGCCTGGAAAGATGGTGGCAGATATGGCTACACCTTC.